This T cell receptor beta chain is from a study of cytomegalovirus exposure and HLA in healthy donors. Overall study: An earlier analysis found under 130 million unique TCR beta sequences from about 190 million T cells. Overall study results and limits: The CMV antigen specificity of a few CMV-associated chains was confirmed through in vitro analysis. Rarity held for most TCR sequences, but there were some public TCRs that occurred in many donors.

The PCR used 60 Vbeta and 13 Jbeta primers. Assay: immunoSEQ multiplex PCR; the TCRdb copy retains only in-frame clones and omits some. The sample carries 120,000 to 150,000 clones, over 70% recorded once. To note about this clone: Its antigen remains unknown.

The sample consisted of PBMCs. This receptor was taken from a man between 18 and 29 years old in good health and CMV-seronegative.

The CDR3 nucleotides read TGTGCCAGCAGCCTAGGGCAGGGGATATACGAGCAGTACTTC. This gives the protein CASSLGQGIYEQYF. This chain uses TRBV7-9 with TRBJ2-7; D may be TRBD1 (6 bases). V lost 5 bases and J 4 bases, leaving 15 bases between the germline ends. The CDR3 has 14 residues. Germline lookup yields CDR1 SEHNR and CDR2 FQNEAQ (reference sequence).